A selection of T cell receptor beta chains follows, all from one sample in a study of control samples from healthy donors and cancer patients. Sequenced by immunoSEQ multiplex PCR; TCRdb stores in-frame clones only, minus some. The sample consists of 98,000 or so clones, around 80% of them appearing once. Sequencing was done on a sample of blood. The receptors were sampled from a man in his sixties in good health. CDR3s include the opening cysteine and the closing phenylalanine or tryptophan. The order of the fields is clone size, V gene, J gene, D gene, CDR3 DNA, CDR3 protein. The D gene is left open where the match is weak. Clone sizes are given selectively: once, few, many, or a class where the clone is expanded.

abundance: -
v_gene: TRBV28
j_gene: TRBJ2-2
d_gene: -
CDR3nt: TGTGCCAGCATCCTAAGGACGAACACCGGGGAGCTGTTTTTT
CDR3aa: CASILRTNTGELFF

abundance: -
v_gene: TRBV11-3
j_gene: TRBJ2-7
d_gene: -
CDR3nt: TGTGCCAGCAGCAGGGGATCGCACTACGAGCAGTACTTC
CDR3aa: CASSRGSHYEQYF

abundance: -
v_gene: TRBV5-1
j_gene: TRBJ2-6
d_gene: -
CDR3nt: TGCGCCAGCAGCTTTGAACACTCTGGGTCTGGGGCCAACGTCCTGACTTTC
CDR3aa: CASSFEHSGSGANVLTF

abundance: few
v_gene: TRBV7-6
j_gene: TRBJ2-2
d_gene: TRBD2
CDR3nt: TGTGCCAGCAGCTTAGTAGCGGGAGGGCGCGGGGAGCTGTTTTTT
CDR3aa: CASSLVAGGRGELFF

abundance: -
v_gene: TRBV12-3/TRBV12-4
j_gene: TRBJ2-7
d_gene: -
CDR3nt: TGTGCCAGCAGCCCCACCTACTACGAGCAGTACTTC
CDR3aa: CASSPTYYEQYF

abundance: -
v_gene: TRBV6-5
j_gene: TRBJ1-1
d_gene: -
CDR3nt: TGTGCCAGCATAGAGGCGTCGGCCACTGAAGCTTTCTTT
CDR3aa: CASIEASATEAFF

abundance: -
v_gene: TRBV24-1
j_gene: TRBJ2-5
d_gene: -
CDR3nt: TGTGCCACCAGTGATTTGTCCCCTGGATCGGGGGAGACCCAGTACTTC
CDR3aa: CATSDLSPGSGETQYF

abundance: -
v_gene: TRBV23-1
j_gene: TRBJ2-5
d_gene: -
CDR3nt: TGCGCCATTCTTAGGGGGGAGACCCAGTACTTC
CDR3aa: CAILRGETQYF

abundance: -
v_gene: TRBV9
j_gene: TRBJ1-4
d_gene: -
CDR3nt: TGTGCCAGCAGCGTGGGGGGCGCGTGGACTAATGAAAAACTGTTTTTT
CDR3aa: CASSVGGAWTNEKLFF

abundance: -
v_gene: TRBV5-1
j_gene: TRBJ2-3
d_gene: TRBD2
CDR3nt: TGCGCCAGCAGCTCCCGGCCCCTCGGACTAGCGGGGGGGCCGGTTGCAGATACGCAGTATTTT
CDR3aa: CASSSRPLGLAGGPVADTQYF

abundance: -
v_gene: TRBV28
j_gene: TRBJ2-5
d_gene: -
CDR3nt: TGTGCCAGCTATCAAAGAAACGAAGAGACCCAGTACTTC
CDR3aa: CASYQRNEETQYF

abundance: few
v_gene: TRBV9
j_gene: TRBJ1-2
d_gene: -
CDR3nt: TGTGCCAGCAGCGTAGCTCTGGGTAACTATGGCTACACCTTC
CDR3aa: CASSVALGNYGYTF

abundance: -
v_gene: TRBV2
j_gene: TRBJ1-5
d_gene: -
CDR3nt: TGTGCCAGCATCAGGGGTGGAGGGCGAGGACAGCCCCAGCATTTT
CDR3aa: CASIRGGGRGQPQHF

abundance: -
v_gene: TRBV5-1
j_gene: TRBJ1-5
d_gene: -
CDR3nt: TGCGCCAGCAGCTTGAACGGCTTGAACCAGCCCCAGCATTTT
CDR3aa: CASSLNGLNQPQHF

abundance: -
v_gene: TRBV7-9
j_gene: TRBJ2-5
d_gene: -
CDR3nt: TGTGCCAGTAGCTTGGAGAGGGTACGGGAGACCCAGTACTTC
CDR3aa: CASSLERVRETQYF

abundance: -
v_gene: TRBV19
j_gene: TRBJ1-1
d_gene: -
CDR3nt: TGTGCCAGTAGTATCCAACGTTTAAGGGGGGAAGCTTTCTTT
CDR3aa: CASSIQRLRGEAFF

abundance: -
v_gene: TRBV30
j_gene: TRBJ2-2
d_gene: TRBD2
CDR3nt: TGTGCCTGGAGTACAGACAGGTGGACTAGCGGGAGGGCCGGTAATACCGGGGAGCTGTTTTTT
CDR3aa: CAWSTDRWTSGRAGNTGELFF

abundance: few
v_gene: TRBV7-9
j_gene: TRBJ1-5
d_gene: -
CDR3nt: TGTGCCAGCAGCCGGCAGTCCCAGCCCCAGCATTTT
CDR3aa: CASSRQSQPQHF

abundance: -
v_gene: TRBV12-3/TRBV12-4
j_gene: TRBJ2-7
d_gene: -
CDR3nt: TGTGCCAGCAGTTTTGGCAGCTCCTACGAGCAGTACTTC
CDR3aa: CASSFGSSYEQYF

abundance: -
v_gene: TRBV4-2
j_gene: TRBJ2-7
d_gene: TRBD2
CDR3nt: TGTGCCAGCAGCCAAGATTTGCGGGAGAGGTACGAGCAGTACTTC
CDR3aa: CASSQDLRERYEQYF

abundance: -
v_gene: TRBV5-1
j_gene: TRBJ2-3
d_gene: TRBD2
CDR3nt: TGCGCCAGCAGCTTTACTAGCGGGAGGGCTGGGGATACGCAGTATTTT
CDR3aa: CASSFTSGRAGDTQYF

abundance: -
v_gene: TRBV10-2
j_gene: TRBJ1-2
d_gene: -
CDR3nt: TGCGCCAGCACCCTCGCACTCGACGGTGGCTACACCTTC
CDR3aa: CASTLALDGGYTF

abundance: -
v_gene: TRBV3-1/TRBV3-2
j_gene: TRBJ1-2
d_gene: TRBD1
CDR3nt: TGTGCCAGCAGCCCCGGACAGGGTGGTGGTGGCTACACCTTC
CDR3aa: CASSPGQGGGGYTF

abundance: -
v_gene: TRBV10-1
j_gene: TRBJ2-7
d_gene: -
CDR3nt: TGCGCCAGCAGTGAGCCCCTCCGGGAAGGAGACTACGAGCAGTACTTC
CDR3aa: CASSEPLREGDYEQYF

abundance: -
v_gene: TRBV5-4
j_gene: TRBJ1-3
d_gene: -
CDR3nt: TGTGCCAGCAGCAGGGACGTCGGAAACACCATATATTTT
CDR3aa: CASSRDVGNTIYF

abundance: -
v_gene: TRBV15
j_gene: TRBJ2-1
d_gene: -
CDR3nt: TGTGCCACCAGTTCACCGGGGAGCTCCTACAATGAGCAGTTCTTC
CDR3aa: CATSSPGSSYNEQFF

abundance: -
v_gene: TRBV19
j_gene: TRBJ2-3
d_gene: TRBD2
CDR3nt: TGTGCCAGTAGTCCCCGGACTAGCGGGGACCTCACAGATACGCAGTATTTT
CDR3aa: CASSPRTSGDLTDTQYF

abundance: -
v_gene: TRBV5-6
j_gene: TRBJ2-7
d_gene: TRBD1
CDR3nt: TGTGCCAGCAGCCCATCCGGGACAGTACTCGAGCAGTACTTC
CDR3aa: CASSPSGTVLEQYF

abundance: -
v_gene: TRBV11-1
j_gene: TRBJ2-3
d_gene: TRBD1
CDR3nt: TGTGCCAGCAGCTTGTCGACAGGGGGCTTCGGCCCTTTTCAGTATTTT
CDR3aa: CASSLSTGGFGPFQYF

abundance: -
v_gene: TRBV6-1
j_gene: TRBJ2-5
d_gene: TRBD2
CDR3nt: TGTGCCAGCAGTGAAGCTAGCGGGGGGCAAGAGACCCAGTACTTC
CDR3aa: CASSEASGGQETQYF

abundance: -
v_gene: TRBV11-3
j_gene: TRBJ2-5
d_gene: TRBD2
CDR3nt: TGTGCCAGCAGCCCCTCTAGCGGGAGTGGGGAAGAGACCCAGTACTTC
CDR3aa: CASSPSSGSGEETQYF

abundance: -
v_gene: TRBV5-1
j_gene: TRBJ2-5
d_gene: TRBD1
CDR3nt: TGCGCCAGCAGCTTGTGGACAGGGGAAGAGACCCAGTACTTC
CDR3aa: CASSLWTGEETQYF

abundance: -
v_gene: TRBV4-2
j_gene: TRBJ2-3
d_gene: -
CDR3nt: TGTGCCAGCAGCCAAGGTTCCAGGGACACAGATACGCAGTATTTT
CDR3aa: CASSQGSRDTDTQYF

abundance: -
v_gene: TRBV19
j_gene: TRBJ1-2
d_gene: -
CDR3nt: TGTGCCAGTAGTATCCGGGACATAAGCTATGGCTACACCTTC
CDR3aa: CASSIRDISYGYTF

abundance: -
v_gene: TRBV2
j_gene: TRBJ2-1
d_gene: -
CDR3nt: TGTGCCAGCAGTGAAGCGACGGGAGCCGACAATGAGCAGTTCTTC
CDR3aa: CASSEATGADNEQFF

abundance: -
v_gene: TRBV11-2
j_gene: TRBJ2-7
d_gene: -
CDR3nt: TGTGCCAGCAGCTTAGAATCGCTAGCCGCCTACGAGCAGTACTTC
CDR3aa: CASSLESLAAYEQYF

abundance: -
v_gene: TRBV7-2
j_gene: TRBJ1-2
d_gene: TRBD1
CDR3nt: TGTGCCAGCAGCCCCCACCCAGGGACAGCTTATGGCTACACCTTC
CDR3aa: CASSPHPGTAYGYTF

abundance: -
v_gene: TRBV2
j_gene: TRBJ1-1
d_gene: TRBD1
CDR3nt: TGTGCCAGCAGTGGCAGGAGACAGGGCCAACCAATGAACACTGAAGCTTTCTTT
CDR3aa: CASSGRRQGQPMNTEAFF

abundance: -
v_gene: TRBV30
j_gene: TRBJ1-5
d_gene: -
CDR3nt: TGTGCCTGCGGGACGGATAGCAATCAGCCCCAGCATTTT
CDR3aa: CACGTDSNQPQHF

abundance: -
v_gene: TRBV28
j_gene: TRBJ2-1
d_gene: -
CDR3nt: TGTGCCAGCAGTCCCCTTGAGAACAATGAGCAGTTCTTC
CDR3aa: CASSPLENNEQFF

abundance: -
v_gene: TRBV5-1
j_gene: TRBJ1-6
d_gene: TRBD1
CDR3nt: TGCGCCAGCAGCTTGGACAGGGGACATAATTCACCCCTCCACTTT
CDR3aa: CASSLDRGHNSPLHF

abundance: -
v_gene: TRBV6-5
j_gene: TRBJ1-4
d_gene: TRBD1
CDR3nt: TGTGCCAGCAGTAGAGGGACTCAGGGGGTTGAAAAACTGTTTTTT
CDR3aa: CASSRGTQGVEKLFF

abundance: -
v_gene: TRBV4-1
j_gene: TRBJ2-5
d_gene: TRBD2
CDR3nt: TGCGCCAGCAGCCAAGGACTAGCGGGAGGGCCGGGTGAGACCCAGTACTTC
CDR3aa: CASSQGLAGGPGETQYF

abundance: -
v_gene: TRBV28
j_gene: TRBJ2-7
d_gene: -
CDR3nt: TGTGCCAGCCCGGGACCGGACTACGAGCAGTACTTC
CDR3aa: CASPGPDYEQYF

abundance: -
v_gene: TRBV5-4
j_gene: TRBJ1-1
d_gene: -
CDR3nt: TGTGCCAGCAGTTCCAACGTACGTGCTGAAGCTTTCTTT
CDR3aa: CASSSNVRAEAFF

abundance: -
v_gene: TRBV2
j_gene: TRBJ2-4
d_gene: -
CDR3nt: TGTGCCACCGTAAGGGAGTCGAACATTCAGTACTTC
CDR3aa: CATVRESNIQYF

abundance: -
v_gene: TRBV5-6
j_gene: TRBJ2-3
d_gene: TRBD1
CDR3nt: TGTGCCAGCAGCGGACAGGGGGGCGCAGATACGCAGTATTTT
CDR3aa: CASSGQGGADTQYF

abundance: -
v_gene: TRBV27
j_gene: TRBJ2-3
d_gene: -
CDR3nt: TGTGCCAGCAGTTCGCGGGACAGAGGCACAGATACGCAGTATTTT
CDR3aa: CASSSRDRGTDTQYF

abundance: -
v_gene: TRBV21-1
j_gene: TRBJ1-3
d_gene: -
CDR3nt: TGTGCCAGCAGCACGAGGGGGACAGCCATCTCTGGAAACACCATATATTTT
CDR3aa: CASSTRGTAISGNTIYF

abundance: -
v_gene: TRBV5-6
j_gene: TRBJ1-3
d_gene: -
CDR3nt: TGTGCCAGCAGTCGCCCAGCCTCTGGAAACACCATATATTTT
CDR3aa: CASSRPASGNTIYF

abundance: -
v_gene: TRBV27
j_gene: TRBJ2-7
d_gene: -
CDR3nt: TGTGCCAGCAGTTTAGGGACCCAGGGCGGCGAGCAGTACTTC
CDR3aa: CASSLGTQGGEQYF

abundance: -
v_gene: TRBV19
j_gene: TRBJ1-1
d_gene: -
CDR3nt: TGTGCCAGTAGCCCTACACCTTACATGAACACTGAAGCTTTCTTT
CDR3aa: CASSPTPYMNTEAFF

abundance: -
v_gene: TRBV28
j_gene: TRBJ1-2
d_gene: -
CDR3nt: TGTGCCAGCAGTTTAACAGGAGACTATGGCTACACCTTC
CDR3aa: CASSLTGDYGYTF

abundance: -
v_gene: TRBV4-1
j_gene: TRBJ2-3
d_gene: -
CDR3nt: TGCGCCAGCAGCCAGGTGTTTGCGCGTAGCACAGATACGCAGTATTTT
CDR3aa: CASSQVFARSTDTQYF

abundance: -
v_gene: TRBV19
j_gene: TRBJ2-3
d_gene: -
CDR3nt: TGTGCCAGTAGTACGGACCAGGACCACAATACGCAGTATTTT
CDR3aa: CASSTDQDHNTQYF

abundance: -
v_gene: TRBV5-4
j_gene: TRBJ1-4
d_gene: -
CDR3nt: TGTGCCAGCAGCTTGGGCAGGGCTAATGAAAAACTGTTTTTT
CDR3aa: CASSLGRANEKLFF